This T cell receptor (beta chain) was captured in a study of human T cells and chemical hapten exposure. Noted time point: patch test 1, 2 weeks after DPC sensitization. Treatment specified: therapeutic diphenylcyclopropenone sensitization with weekly scalp DPC. MiXCR, applied by TCRdb to the RACE reads, yields one record per CDR3 protein. The sample includes 180,000 or so distinct CDR3 sequences, 20% to 25% of them seen just once. The TCR comes from a woman in her forties or fifties with alopecia areata. Some clones in this sample may be carry-over from other donors' samples. The sequencing used whole blood, collected in connection with sensitization to the hapten diphenylcyclopropenone (DPC).

CDR3 amino acids: CASSIQGSEAFF. CDR3 DNA: TGCGCCAGCAGCATACAGGGCTCTGAAGCTTTCTTT. The chain recombines TRBV5-1 with TRBJ1-1, with D possibly matching TRBD1 (6 bases). In germline, CDR1 is SGHRS, CDR2 YFSETQ. The CDR3 consists of 12 residues. V was shortened by 4 bases and J by 6 bases, with 10 bases between the two germline ends. The full variable domain, with the rest looked up from reference TRBV5-1 and TRBJ1-1, is KAGVTQTPRYLIKTRGQQVTLSCSPISGHRSVSWYQQTPGQGLQFLFEYFSETQRNKGNFPGRFSGRQFSNSRSEMNVSTLELGDSALYLCASSIQGSEAFFGQGTRLTVV.